This TCR beta chain was identified in a study of cytomegalovirus exposure and HLA in healthy donors. The CDR3 sequence is 16 residues long. Germline CDR1 reads MNHEY; CDR2 reads SVGAGI. With 3 bases clipped from V and 3 bases from J, the junction kept 4 bases outside the gene matches. General study findings and limits: Presence/absence analyses assumed roughly uniform sequencing depth across donors. 87-base-pair reads could not separate some V segments, including TRBV6-2 and TRBV6-3. In a later analysis, TCR beta V- and J-gene trimming showed a link to a missense DCLRE1C variant. Later on, an analysis tied roughly 17,000 TCR beta sequences to HLA alleles at 0.05 false discovery rate.

In regard to this clone: Antigen specificity is unknown.

The primer mix had 60 Vbeta and 13 Jbeta primers. The repertoire was sequenced with immunoSEQ multiplex PCR; TCRdb's copy has only in-frame clones and lacks some. Of some 150,000 clones listed, around three quarters are singletons. This TCR derives from a woman aged 40 to 55 in good health and CMV-seropositive. This rearrangement joins TRBV6-5 to TRBJ2-2, with 10 bases aligning to TRBD1. Sequenced sample: PBMCs. CDR3 sequence: CASSYMGQGYTGELFF. The DNA of the CDR3 is TGTGCCAGCAGTTATATGGGACAGGGGTACACCGGGGAGCTGTTTTTT.